This entry lists 25 T cell receptor beta chains sequenced from one sample in a study of cytomegalovirus exposure and HLA in healthy donors. The PCR had 60 Vbeta and 13 Jbeta primers. Using immunoSEQ multiplex PCR, the repertoire was profiled, and TCRdb retains in-frame clones only, with some absent. The sample gives around 130,000 clones, roughly 80% of which show up once; under 2.5% is in the top ten. Sequenced input: PBMCs. Every receptor here comes from a man aged 30 to 39 in good health and CMV-seronegative.

The V call is TRBV6-6, the J call TRBJ2-7; possibly TRBD2 for D (5 bases). The V end was cut by 5 bases, the J end by 3 bases, with 14 bases between. Germline V gene data show CDR1 as MNHNY and CDR2 as SVGAGI (reference sequence). The CDR3 sequence is 14 residues long. CDR3 protein: CASSKEFGNYEQYF. In nucleotides, the CDR3 is TGTGCCAGCAGTAAAGAGTTCGGGAACTACGAGCAGTACTTC.

This clone was found a few times. The CDR3: CASSSRDKVRNTEAFF. The CDR3 nucleotides read TGTGCCAGCTCATCTCGGGACAAGGTGAGGAACACTGAAGCTTTCTTT. The chain couples TRBV18 to TRBJ1-1; D perhaps matches TRBD1 (6 bases). CDR1 is KGHSH, CDR2 LQKENI, per germline. V was shortened by 5 bases and J by 1 base, with 17 bases between the two germline ends. The CDR3 loop spans 16 amino acids.

This clone was detected only a few times. This chain links TRBV5-1 with TRBJ2-5; the match to TRBD1 covers 9 bases. CDR3 length equals 15 residues. Germline V lookup: CDR1 SGHRS, CDR2 YFSETQ. The V segment lost 0 bases and the J segment 3 bases; nucleotides outside the gene matches: 3. CDR3 residues: CASSLGDRVEETQYF. In nucleotides, the CDR3 is TGCGCCAGCAGCTTGGGGGACAGGGTAGAAGAGACCCAGTACTTC.

This clone was recorded a few times. The V gene is TRBV6-6, the J gene TRBJ2-7; 10 nucleotides match TRBD1. With 5 bases clipped from V and 3 bases from J, the junction kept 7 bases outside the gene matches. Germline CDR1 is MNHNY and CDR2 is SVGAGI (reference sequence). The CDR3 is 15 amino acids. The CDR3 loop reads CASSATGQGFYEQYF. CDR3 bases: TGTGCCAGCAGTGCAACGGGACAGGGGTTCTACGAGCAGTACTTC.

This rearrangement joins TRBV10-3 to TRBJ1-4; D is ambiguous. There are 14 residues in the CDR3. Trimming removed 4 bases at V and 0 bases at J, with 6 bases between. The germline gives CDR1 ENHRY, CDR2 SYGVKD. CDR3 in DNA: TGTGCCATCAGTGGAGTAGCAACTAATGAAAAACTGTTTTTT. It codes for CAISGVATNEKLFF.

This chain uses TRBV5-1 with TRBJ2-1, with 13 bases aligning to TRBD2. Germline trimming cut 5 bases from V and 9 bases from J; bases unmatched to any gene: 11. The CDR3 extends over 16 amino acids. Germline values: CDR1 SGHRS, CDR2 YFSETQ. CDR3 nucleotide sequence: TGCGCCAGCAGACCAACTAGCGGGGGGGCCGGGAGTGAGCAGTTCTTC. This encodes CASRPTSGGAGSEQFF.

The genes are TRBV7-2 and TRBJ2-7, with 15 bases fitting TRBD2. The CDR3 consists of 15 residues. With 5 bases clipped from V and 7 bases from J, the junction kept 6 bases outside the gene matches. CDR1 is SGHTA, CDR2 FQGNSA, per germline. The CDR3 here is CASSRTSGGAKEQYF. The CDR3 DNA reads TGTGCCAGCAGCCGGACTAGCGGGGGGGCTAAAGAGCAGTACTTC.

In nucleotides, the CDR3 is TGTGCCAGCACCTCCCTCCTATCTGGGGCCAACGTCCTGACTTTC. Translation gives CASTSLLSGANVLTF. The chain carries TRBV6-5 and TRBJ2-6; D not certain. This CDR3 is 15 amino acids long. Germline V gene lookup returns CDR1 MNHEY and CDR2 SVGAGI. With 7 bases removed from V and 1 base from J, the gap between germline ends came to 11 bases.

The chain couples TRBV2 to TRBJ2-5, with no clear D. Trimming shortened V by 6 bases and J by 5 bases, and 25 bases separated the two germline ends. Germline V lookup: CDR1 SNHLY, CDR2 FYNNEI. The CDR3 loop spans 17 amino acids. The CDR3 nucleotides are TGTGCCAGCAGCCCCACCACGGAGCAGCTACTTGGGGAGACCCAGTACTTC. Translating gives CASSPTTEQLLGETQYF.

The rearrangement joins TRBV5-1 to TRBJ1-4, with TRBD1 matching 8 bases. Germline values: CDR1 SGHRS, CDR2 YFSETQ. V lost 0 bases and J lost 7; bases outside the gene matches: 8. This CDR3 has 16 amino acids. The CDR3 nucleotides are TGCGCCAGCAGCTTGGCGCCTACAGGGGGGGGTGAAAAACTGTTTTTT. It specifies CASSLAPTGGGEKLFF.

The rearrangement joins TRBV6-4 to TRBJ2-1; 14 nucleotides match TRBD2. Germline V gene lookup returns CDR1 MRHNA and CDR2 SNTAGT. The CDR3 extends over 15 amino acids. With V trimmed by 0 bases and J by 9 bases, 1 base remained unmatched. This CDR3 reads CASSDSGLAGGEQFF. In DNA, the CDR3 is TGTGCCAGCAGTGACTCCGGACTAGCGGGGGGTGAGCAGTTCTTC.

The chain recombines TRBV7-9 with TRBJ1-5; D is possibly TRBD1 (5 bases). V was clipped by 3 bases and J by 5 bases, with 11 bases between them. The CDR3 covers 14 residues. CDR1 and CDR2 (germline): SEHNR, FQNEAQ (reference sequence). Written as DNA, the CDR3 is TGTGCCAGCAGCTTTCCGGGGGTGGATCAGCCCCAGCATTTT. Residues: CASSFPGVDQPQHF.

The chain couples TRBV6-6 to TRBJ2-4; possibly TRBD2 for D (6 bases). The ends were cut back, 7 bases at V and 9 bases at J, with 19 bases in the middle. The germline CDR1 and CDR2 sequences are MNHNY and SVGAGI (reference sequence). The CDR3 is made up of 14 amino acids. The CDR3 nucleotides read TGTGCCAGCACCGAACCCCGGGCGGGGAGCATTCAGTACTTC. Residues: CASTEPRAGSIQYF.

V is TRBV18 and J is TRBJ2-3; D possibly corresponds to TRBD1 (5 bases). V lost 3 bases and J lost 4, with 8 bases in between. Germline V gene sequence: CDR1 KGHSH, CDR2 LQKENI. This CDR3 region has 13 residues. CDR3: CASSPRTPDTQYF. CDR3 DNA sequence: TGTGCCAGCTCACCTAGGACACCAGATACGCAGTATTTT.

The gene calls are TRBV11-2 and TRBJ2-2, with 7 bases lining up with TRBD1. The CDR3 runs to 14 residues. V gave up 4 bases and J gave up 4 bases; unmatched junction bases: 3. Germline CDR1 is SGHAT and CDR2 is FQNNGV. The CDR3 region has the DNA TGTGCCAGCAGCTCGGGACAGCTCACCGGGGAGCTGTTTTTT. Translation gives CASSSGQLTGELFF. Full variable domain (outside the CDR3, taken from reference TRBV11-2 and TRBJ2-2): EAGVAQSPRYKIIEKRQSVAFWCNPISGHATLYWYQQILGQGPKLLIQFQNNGVVDDSQLPKDRFSAERLKGVDSTLKIQPAKLEDSAVYLCASSSGQLTGELFFGEGSRLTVL.

The CDR3, as DNA: TGTGCCAGCAGCTTAGGGGAGGGGGACAGGGAATATGGCTACACCTTC. Its protein product is CASSLGEGDREYGYTF. The chain links TRBV11-2 to TRBJ1-2; 9 positions match TRBD1. Germline V gives CDR1 SGHAT, CDR2 FQNNGV. The J segment lost 5 bases and the V segment lost 1 base, leaving 8 bases of the junction unmatched. CDR3 length: 16 residues.

This chain connects TRBV5-1 to TRBJ2-3; D perhaps matches TRBD1 (6 bases). The CDR3 is 14 residues long. The V and J ends lost 4 bases and 6 bases respectively, with 15 bases between them. Per the germline V gene, CDR1 is SGHRS and CDR2 is YFSETQ. The CDR3 region has the DNA TGCGCCAGCAGCCCGGACAGAGAGATGGATACGCAGTATTTT. This translates into CASSPDREMDTQYF. Combining the CDR3 with reference TRBV5-1 and TRBJ2-3 gives the whole variable domain KAGVTQTPRYLIKTRGQQVTLSCSPISGHRSVSWYQQTPGQGLQFLFEYFSETQRNKGNFPGRFSGRQFSNSRSEMNVSTLELGDSALYLCASSPDREMDTQYFGPGTRLTVL.

The rearrangement links TRBV18 to TRBJ2-2, with TRBD1 matching 9 bases. With 6 bases clipped from V and 4 bases from J, the junction kept 3 bases outside the gene matches. Germline V gene sequence: CDR1 KGHSH, CDR2 LQKENI. The CDR3 totals 14 residues. CDR3 nucleotides: TGTGCCAGCTCCGGGACAGGGACCACCGGGGAGCTGTTTTTT. It is translated as CASSGTGTTGELFF.

The rearrangement uses TRBV6-6 and TRBJ1-2; D is uncertain. V was pared by 2 bases and J by 2 bases, with 6 bases between. From germline, CDR1 is MNHNY and CDR2 SVGAGI (reference sequence). The CDR3 consists of 13 residues. The CDR3 loop is CASSYERNYGYTF. The CDR3 DNA follows: TGTGCCAGCAGTTACGAACGGAACTATGGCTACACCTTC.

Turning to this clone: The junction departs from the called germline gene at one end, perhaps through a read error. The V and J genes are TRBV5-1 and TRBJ2-3, with D possibly being TRBD1 (6 bases). Germline CDR1 SGHRS, CDR2 YFSETQ. The CDR3 consists of 15 residues. In nucleotides, the CDR3 is TGCGCCAGCAGTAGTGGGGGCCCGTCAAGCGATACGCAATATTTT. Its translation is CASSSGGPSSDTQYF.

CDR3 sequence (DNA): TGTGCCATCAGTGAGTCGACAGGGAACACTGAAGCTTTCTTT. Amino acid sequence: CAISESTGNTEAFF. V usage is TRBV10-3 and J usage is TRBJ1-1, with D possibly being TRBD1 (6 bases). The V end lost 0 bases, the J end lost 1 base, and 6 bases lay between the germline ends. The CDR3 contains 14 residues. Germline V gene data show CDR1 as ENHRY and CDR2 as SYGVKD.

This clone has just one count. The genes are TRBV7-6 and TRBJ2-1; 9 positions agree with TRBD2. The trim removed 1 base at V and 10 bases at J, leaving 8 bases unmatched. Germline loops: CDR1 SGHVS, CDR2 FNYEAQ. The CDR3 covers 15 residues. CDR3 coding DNA: TGTGCCAGCAGCTTAGGAGGAGCGGGGGGTGGGGAGCAGTTCTTC. Amino acids: CASSLGGAGGGEQFF.

This rearrangement joins TRBV18 to TRBJ2-3, with 9 bases matching TRBD2. Germline CDR1 is KGHSH and CDR2 is LQKENI. There are 17 residues in the CDR3. V was pared by 6 bases and J by 2 bases, with 12 bases of the junction left unmatched. CDR3 sequence reads: CASSSTRTSVSTDTQYF. CDR3 in DNA: TGTGCCAGCTCGTCCACTCGGACTAGCGTTTCCACAGATACGCAGTATTTT.

The chain couples TRBV6-5 to TRBJ2-7; TRBD2 agrees at 12 bases. CDR3 size: 16 residues. The V segment lost 0 bases and the J segment 8 bases; nucleotides outside the gene matches: 8. Germline-derived CDR1 and CDR2 are MNHEY and SVGAGI. CDR3 DNA sequence: TGTGCCAGCAGTTACTCGTCGGCTAGCGGGGGGGCCCAGCAGTACTTC. This encodes CASSYSSASGGAQQYF.

This clone was recorded once. CDR3 bases: TGTGCCAGCAGTGCAGTGTGGACGGCGGGGAAGCATTTT. Encoded protein: CASSAVWTAGKHF. This chain links TRBV2 with TRBJ1-5; D ambiguous. The V end was cut by 4 bases, the J end by 14 bases, with 18 bases between. The CDR3 consists of 13 residues. Germline CDR1 is SNHLY and CDR2 is FYNNEI.